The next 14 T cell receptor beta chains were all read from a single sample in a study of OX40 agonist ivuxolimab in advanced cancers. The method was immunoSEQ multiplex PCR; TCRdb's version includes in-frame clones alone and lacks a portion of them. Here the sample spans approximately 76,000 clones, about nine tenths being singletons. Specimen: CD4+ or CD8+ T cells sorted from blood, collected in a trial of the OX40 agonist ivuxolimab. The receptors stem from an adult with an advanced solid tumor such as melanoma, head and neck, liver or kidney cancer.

Here the CDR3 DNA reads TGTGCCAGTACCCGGACAGTCGGGCATAGCAATCAGCCCCAGCATTTT. Translating gives CASTRTVGHSNQPQHF. The V gene is TRBV19, the J gene TRBJ1-5, with D maybe TRBD1 (6 bases). The germline gives CDR1 LNHDA, CDR2 SQIVND (reference sequence). V was pared by 7 bases and J by 0 bases, with 16 bases between. The CDR3 has 16 residues.

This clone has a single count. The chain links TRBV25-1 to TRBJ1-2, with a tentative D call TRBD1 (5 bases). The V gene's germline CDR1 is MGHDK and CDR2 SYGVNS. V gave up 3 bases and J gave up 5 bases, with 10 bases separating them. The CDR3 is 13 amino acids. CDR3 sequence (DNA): TGTGCCAGCAGTGATCCGGGGCCATATGGCTACACCTTC. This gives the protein CASSDPGPYGYTF.

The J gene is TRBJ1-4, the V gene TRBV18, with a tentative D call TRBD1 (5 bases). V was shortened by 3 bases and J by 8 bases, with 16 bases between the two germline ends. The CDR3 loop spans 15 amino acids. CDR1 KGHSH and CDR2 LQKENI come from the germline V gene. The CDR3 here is CASSPGSGRGEKLFF. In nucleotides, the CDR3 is TGTGCCAGCTCACCGGGGTCCGGGAGGGGCGAAAAACTGTTTTTT.

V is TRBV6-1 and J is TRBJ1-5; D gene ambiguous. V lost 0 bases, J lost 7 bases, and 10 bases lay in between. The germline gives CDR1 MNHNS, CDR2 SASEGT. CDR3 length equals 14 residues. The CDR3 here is CASSEAQDGQPQHF. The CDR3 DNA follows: TGTGCCAGCAGTGAAGCGCAAGACGGACAGCCCCAGCATTTT.

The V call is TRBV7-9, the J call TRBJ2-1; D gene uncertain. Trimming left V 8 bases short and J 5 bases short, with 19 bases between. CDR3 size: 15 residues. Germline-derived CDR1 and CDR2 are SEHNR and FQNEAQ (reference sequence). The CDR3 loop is CASGVGGVPNNEQFF. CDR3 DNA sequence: TGTGCCAGCGGAGTTGGTGGGGTCCCTAACAATGAGCAGTTCTTC.

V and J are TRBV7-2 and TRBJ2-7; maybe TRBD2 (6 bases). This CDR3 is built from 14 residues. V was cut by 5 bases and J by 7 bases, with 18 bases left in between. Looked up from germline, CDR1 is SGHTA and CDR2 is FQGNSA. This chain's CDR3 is CASSPGTTRGEQYF. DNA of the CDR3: TGTGCCAGCAGCCCAGGGACGACCCGGGGGGAGCAGTACTTC.

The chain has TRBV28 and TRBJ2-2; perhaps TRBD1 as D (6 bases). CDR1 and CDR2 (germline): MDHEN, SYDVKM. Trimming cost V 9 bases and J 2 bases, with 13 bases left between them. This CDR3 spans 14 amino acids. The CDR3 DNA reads TGTGCCAGTGGCCCAGGGGCCAACACCGGGGAGCTGTTTTTT. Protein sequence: CASGPGANTGELFF.

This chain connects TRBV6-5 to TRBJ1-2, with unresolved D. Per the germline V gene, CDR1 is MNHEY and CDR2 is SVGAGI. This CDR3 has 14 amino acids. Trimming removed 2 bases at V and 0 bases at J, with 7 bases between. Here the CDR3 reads CASSYQRTNYGYTF. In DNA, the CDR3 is TGTGCCAGCAGTTACCAACGGACTAACTATGGCTACACCTTC.

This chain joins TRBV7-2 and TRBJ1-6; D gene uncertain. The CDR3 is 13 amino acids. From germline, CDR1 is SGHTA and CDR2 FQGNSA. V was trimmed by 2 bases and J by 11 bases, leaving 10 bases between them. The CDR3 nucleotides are TGTGCCAGCAGCTTAATAGCGTCCGCACCCCTCCACTTT. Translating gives CASSLIASAPLHF.

CDR3 residues: CASSPRDRVDEQYF. Written as DNA, the CDR3 is TGTGCCAGCAGCCCCCGGGACAGGGTAGACGAGCAGTACTTC. J is TRBJ2-7 and V is TRBV5-5; TRBD1 matches 9 bases. J gave up 5 bases and V 4 bases, and 7 bases lay outside the gene matches. Germline-derived CDR1 and CDR2 are SGHKS and YYEKEE (reference sequence). This CDR3 spans 14 amino acids.

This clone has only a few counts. CDR3 amino acids: CASSRTGNAGELFF. As DNA, the CDR3 is TGTGCCAGCAGTCGGACAGGAAATGCCGGGGAGCTGTTTTTT. V and J are TRBV6-5 and TRBJ2-2; TRBD1 matches 7 bases. With V trimmed by 5 bases and J by 6 bases, 6 bases remained unmatched. CDR1 is MNHEY, CDR2 SVGAGI, per germline. This CDR3 region has 14 residues.

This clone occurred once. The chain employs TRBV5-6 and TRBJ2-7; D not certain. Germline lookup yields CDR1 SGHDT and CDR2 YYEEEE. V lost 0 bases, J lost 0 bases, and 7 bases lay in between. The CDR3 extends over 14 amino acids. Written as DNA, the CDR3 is TGTGCCAGCAGCTTGGGACTGGGCTCCTACGAGCAGTACTTC. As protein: CASSLGLGSYEQYF. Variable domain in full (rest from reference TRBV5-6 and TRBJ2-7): DAGVTQSPTHLIKTRGQQVTLRCSPKSGHDTVSWYQQALGQGPQFIFQYYEEEERQRGNFPDRFSGHQFPNYSSELNVNALLLGDSALYLCASSLGLGSYEQYFGPGTRLTVT.

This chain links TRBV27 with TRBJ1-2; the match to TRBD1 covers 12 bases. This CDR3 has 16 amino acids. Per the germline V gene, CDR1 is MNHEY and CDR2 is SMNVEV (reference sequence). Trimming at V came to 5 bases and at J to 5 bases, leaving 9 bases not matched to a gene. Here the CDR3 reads CASSPLGQGAGYGYTF. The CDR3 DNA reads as TGTGCCAGCAGTCCCCTGGGACAGGGGGCAGGGTATGGCTACACCTTC.

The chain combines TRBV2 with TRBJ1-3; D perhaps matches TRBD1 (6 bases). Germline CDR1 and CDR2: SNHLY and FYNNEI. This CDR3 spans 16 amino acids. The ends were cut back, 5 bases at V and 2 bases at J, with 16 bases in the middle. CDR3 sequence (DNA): TGTGCCAGCAGTCCGCCCCCCGGGGGCACTGGAAACACCATATATTTT. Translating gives CASSPPPGGTGNTIYF.